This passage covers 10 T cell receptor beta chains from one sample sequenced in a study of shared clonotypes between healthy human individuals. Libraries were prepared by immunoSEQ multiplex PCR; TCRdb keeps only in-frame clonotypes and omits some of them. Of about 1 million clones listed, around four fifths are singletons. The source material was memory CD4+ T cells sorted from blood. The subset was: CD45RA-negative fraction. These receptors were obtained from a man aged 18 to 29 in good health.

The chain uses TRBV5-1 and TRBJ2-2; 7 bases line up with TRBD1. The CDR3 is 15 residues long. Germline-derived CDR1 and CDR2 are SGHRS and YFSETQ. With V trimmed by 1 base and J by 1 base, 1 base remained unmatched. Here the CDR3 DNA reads TGCGCCAGCAGCTTGACAGGGGTGAACACCGGGGAGCTGTTTTTT. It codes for CASSLTGVNTGELFF.

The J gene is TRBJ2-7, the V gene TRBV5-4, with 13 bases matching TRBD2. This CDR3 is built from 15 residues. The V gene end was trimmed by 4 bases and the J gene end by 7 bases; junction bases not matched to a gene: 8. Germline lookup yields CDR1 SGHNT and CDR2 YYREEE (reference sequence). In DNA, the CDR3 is TGTGCCAGCAGCCTCGGACTAGCGGGAGATCGAGAGCAGTACTTC. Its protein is CASSLGLAGDREQYF.

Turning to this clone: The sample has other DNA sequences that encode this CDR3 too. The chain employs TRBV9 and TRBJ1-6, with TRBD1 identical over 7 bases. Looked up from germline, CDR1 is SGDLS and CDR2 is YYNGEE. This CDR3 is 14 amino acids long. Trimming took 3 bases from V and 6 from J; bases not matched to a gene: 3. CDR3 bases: TGTGCCAGCAGCGCAGGGACAGCTAATTCACCCCTCCACTTT. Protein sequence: CASSAGTANSPLHF.

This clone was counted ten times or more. As DNA, the CDR3 is TGCGCCAGCGGCGGGACTACCGGCACAGATACGCAGTATTTT. It translates to CASGGTTGTDTQYF. This chain uses TRBV10-2 with TRBJ2-3; 7 bases are shared with TRBD2. The CDR3 contains 14 residues. After removal of 8 bases from V and 1 base from J, the junction contained 6 bases not matched to a gene. Germline V gene sequence: CDR1 WSHSY, CDR2 SAAADI.

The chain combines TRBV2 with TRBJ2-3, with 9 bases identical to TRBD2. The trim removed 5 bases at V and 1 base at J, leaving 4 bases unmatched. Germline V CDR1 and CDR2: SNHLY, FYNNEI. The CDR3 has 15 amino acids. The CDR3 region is CASSLAGVGTDTQYF. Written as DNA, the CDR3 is TGTGCCAGCAGTTTAGCGGGGGTGGGCACAGATACGCAGTATTTT. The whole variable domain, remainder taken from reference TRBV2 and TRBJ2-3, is EPEVTQTPSHQVTQMGQEVILRCVPISNHLYFYWYRQILGQKVEFLVSFYNNEISEKSEIFDDQFSVERPDGSNFTLKIRSTKLEDSAMYFCASSLAGVGTDTQYFGPGTRLTVL.

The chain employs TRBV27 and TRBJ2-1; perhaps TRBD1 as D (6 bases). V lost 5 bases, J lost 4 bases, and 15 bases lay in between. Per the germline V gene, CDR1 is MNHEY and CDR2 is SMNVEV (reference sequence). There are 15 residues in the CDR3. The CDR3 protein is CASSLGQGWYNEQFF. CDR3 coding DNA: TGTGCCAGCAGTCTGGGACAAGGGTGGTACAATGAGCAGTTCTTC.

As DNA, the CDR3 is TGTGTGTCAGCGTTCAGCTCCTACGAGCAGTACTTC. Protein: CVSAFSSYEQYF. The chain couples TRBV7-8 to TRBJ2-7; the D is unclear. The germline gives CDR1 SGHVS, CDR2 FQNEAQ. The CDR3 runs 12 residues.

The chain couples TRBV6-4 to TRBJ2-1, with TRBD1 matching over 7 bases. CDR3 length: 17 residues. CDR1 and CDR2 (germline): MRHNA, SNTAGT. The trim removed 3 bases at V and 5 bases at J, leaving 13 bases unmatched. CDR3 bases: TGTGCCAGCAGTGATCCCGAAGGGACAGAAGACAACAATGAGCAGTTCTTC. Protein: CASSDPEGTEDNNEQFF.

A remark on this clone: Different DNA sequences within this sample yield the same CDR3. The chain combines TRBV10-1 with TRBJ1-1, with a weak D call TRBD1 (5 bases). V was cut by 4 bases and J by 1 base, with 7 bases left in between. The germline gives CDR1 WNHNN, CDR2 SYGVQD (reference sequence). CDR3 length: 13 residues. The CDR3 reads CASSATGNTEAFF. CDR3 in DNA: TGCGCCAGCAGTGCTACAGGGAACACTGAAGCTTTCTTT.

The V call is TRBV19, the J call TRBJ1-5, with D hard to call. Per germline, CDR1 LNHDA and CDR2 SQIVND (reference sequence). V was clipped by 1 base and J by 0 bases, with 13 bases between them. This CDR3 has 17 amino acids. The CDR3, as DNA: TGTGCCAGTAGTATAGGAAAAGAGAGAGATAGCAATCAGCCCCAGCATTTT. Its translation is CASSIGKERDSNQPQHF.